This is a list of T cell receptor beta chains from one sample in a study of radiotherapy plus CTLA-4 blockade in lung cancer. Sequencing used immunoSEQ multiplex PCR; TCRdb keeps in-frame clones, though not all of them. The table lists approximately 100,000 clones, around 83% of them singletons. This specimen consisted of peripheral blood, obtained from a patient treated with radiotherapy plus ipilimumab. Receptor source: a human donor with non-small cell lung cancer who had a partial response to radiotherapy plus ipilimumab. Both conserved end residues are part of each CDR3. The D gene is left open where the match is weak. Not all rows give a size; the values are once, few, many and, for expanded clones, a class.

V	D	length	J	size	CDR3	DNA
TRBV5-1	.	15	TRBJ1-2	.	CASSLEPGASYGYTF	TGCGCCAGCAGCTTGGAGCCAGGGGCATCCTATGGCTACACCTTC
TRBV7-3	TRBD2	14	TRBJ2-3	.	CASSPREGTDTQYF	TGTGCCTCATCCCCCAGGGAGGGGACAGATACGCAGTATTTT
TRBV5-1	TRBD2	15	TRBJ2-1	.	CASSRSGSSYNEQFF	TGCGCCAGCAGCCGGAGCGGGAGCTCCTACAATGAGCAGTTCTTC
TRBV20-1	.	11	TRBJ2-5	.	CSASSRETQYF	TGCAGTGCTAGTTCCCGAGAGACCCAGTACTTC
TRBV7-2	TRBD1	16	TRBJ1-2	once	CASSSGGQVLDGGYTF	TGTGCCAGCAGCTCGGGCGGACAGGTCCTAGATGGTGGCTACACCTTC
TRBV7-2	TRBD2	16	TRBJ2-1	.	CASSSQTSGIWNEQFF	TGTGCCAGCAGCTCCCAGACTAGCGGGATATGGAATGAGCAGTTCTTC
TRBV30	TRBD2	12	TRBJ2-1	.	CAWSGSGDEQFF	TGTGCCTGGAGTGGTAGCGGGGATGAGCAGTTCTTC
TRBV28	.	11	TRBJ2-3	.	CASSFRDTQYF	TGTGCCAGCAGTTTTCGTGATACGCAGTATTTT
TRBV7-9	.	14	TRBJ2-3	.	CASSLSSPLLTQYF	TGTGCCAGCAGCTTATCCTCCCCTCTTCTTACGCAGTATTTT
TRBV30	.	14	TRBJ1-4	.	CAWSGGTVNEKLFF	TGTGCCTGGAGCGGGGGAACCGTTAATGAAAAACTGTTTTTT
TRBV7-2	TRBD2	15	TRBJ2-7	.	CASSLLAGGVNEQYF	TGTGCCAGCAGCTTACTCGCGGGAGGGGTTAACGAGCAGTACTTC
TRBV5-4	.	16	TRBJ1-3	.	CASSPGGITSGNTIYF	TGTGCCAGCAGCCCTGGGGGGATTACCTCTGGAAACACCATATATTTT
TRBV5-6	TRBD1	16	TRBJ2-3	.	CASSELTGMRPDTQYF	TGTGCCAGCAGCGAGTTGACAGGGATGCGGCCAGATACGCAGTATTTT
TRBV5-4	TRBD2	16	TRBJ2-3	.	CASSLGGSGGGYTQYF	TGTGCCAGCAGCTTGGGAGGGAGTGGGGGGGGATATACGCAGTATTTT
TRBV2	TRBD2	13	TRBJ2-7	.	CASDSGSRGEQYF	TGTGCCAGCGATAGCGGGAGCCGCGGCGAGCAGTACTTC
TRBV6-5	TRBD1	14	TRBJ1-2	.	CASSPGQGVSGYTF	TGTGCCAGCAGTCCGGGACAGGGGGTTTCTGGCTACACCTTC
TRBV2	TRBD2	16	TRBJ2-5	.	CASSEEGGRAWETQYF	TGTGCCAGCAGTGAGGAGGGCGGGAGGGCCTGGGAGACCCAGTACTTC
TRBV5-1	TRBD1	14	TRBJ1-1	once	CASSDRGQDTEAFF	TGCGCCAGCAGCGACAGGGGGCAGGACACTGAAGCTTTCTTT
TRBV6-6	TRBD1	15	TRBJ2-2	.	CASSLGGANTGELFF	TGTGCCAGCAGCCTAGGGGGCGCCAACACCGGGGAGCTGTTCTTT
TRBV7-9	TRBD2	16	TRBJ2-2	.	CASSTFRGRAAGELFF	TGTGCCAGCAGCACATTTCGCGGGAGGGCGGCCGGGGAGCTGTTTTTT
TRBV30	TRBD1	13	TRBJ1-2	.	CAWSPDRGNGYTF	TGTGCCTGGAGCCCCGACAGGGGGAACGGCTACACCTTC
TRBV5-8	.	17	TRBJ1-5	.	CASSPMTEAVSNQPQHF	TGTGCCAGCAGCCCCATGACCGAGGCGGTGAGCAATCAGCCCCAGCATTTT
TRBV5-4	.	18	TRBJ1-2	.	CASSWPRAGVETNYGYTF	TGTGCCAGCAGCTGGCCGAGGGCAGGGGTAGAAACTAACTATGGCTACACCTTC
TRBV6-1	.	15	TRBJ1-5	.	CASRGDIGRRQPQHF	TGTGCCAGCAGGGGAGACATCGGGCGTCGTCAGCCCCAGCATTTT
TRBV28	TRBD1	18	TRBJ1-5	.	CASSHEGTGPSRGQPQHF	TGTGCCAGCAGTCATGAAGGGACAGGGCCGTCTAGGGGTCAGCCCCAGCATTTT
TRBV7-8	.	13	TRBJ2-3	.	CASSFSWTDTQYF	TGTGCCAGCAGCTTCAGTTGGACAGATACGCAGTATTTT
TRBV6-6	.	14	TRBJ2-4	.	CASRTSGLENIQYF	TGTGCCAGCAGAACCTCAGGGTTGGAAAACATTCAGTACTTC
TRBV11-2	.	14	TRBJ1-1	.	CASSLVGGNTEAFF	TGTGCCAGCAGCTTAGTAGGCGGGAACACTGAAGCTTTCTTT
TRBV11-2	TRBD2	14	TRBJ2-3	.	CASSPGIAGDTQYF	TGTGCCAGCAGCCCCGGGATAGCGGGAGATACGCAGTATTTT
TRBV14	.	14	TRBJ2-1	.	CASSPGGRGNEQFF	TGTGCCAGCAGCCCCGGGGGGCGAGGCAATGAGCAGTTCTTC
TRBV23-1	TRBD1	17	TRBJ2-7	once	CASSQSDRGKSIDEQYF	TGCGCCAGCAGTCAATCGGACAGGGGGAAGTCTATCGACGAGCAGTACTTC
TRBV5-1	TRBD2	18	TRBJ2-5	.	CASSDGATSGRVVQTQYF	TGCGCCAGCAGCGACGGGGCCACTAGCGGGAGGGTCGTACAGACCCAGTACTTC
TRBV2	.	15	TRBJ2-5	.	CASTVNRGGQETQYF	TGTGCCAGCACCGTAAATAGGGGGGGCCAAGAGACCCAGTACTTC
TRBV28	.	15	TRBJ2-1	.	CASTGIGGDYNEQFF	TGTGCCAGCACCGGGATTGGCGGGGACTACAATGAGCAGTTCTTC
TRBV5-1	.	13	TRBJ1-1	.	CASSYQENTEAFF	TGCGCCAGCAGCTACCAGGAGAACACTGAAGCTTTCTTT
TRBV13	.	16	TRBJ2-1	once	CASSFSHLSSYNEQFF	TGTGCCAGCAGCTTTTCGCACTTAAGCTCCTACAATGAGCAGTTCTTC
TRBV5-3	.	16	TRBJ1-5	.	CARSLVEPRRNQPQHF	TGTGCCAGAAGCTTGGTGGAACCTAGGCGGAATCAGCCCCAGCATTTT
TRBV21-1	.	19	TRBJ2-7	.	CASSKEGGTSGSPPYEQYF	TGTGCCAGCAGCAAAGAGGGTGGAACTAGCGGGAGCCCCCCCTACGAGCAGTACTTC
TRBV19	.	12	TRBJ2-7	once	CASGGQNYEQYF	TGTGCCAGTGGAGGGCAGAACTACGAGCAGTACTTC
TRBV5-6	.	14	TRBJ2-3	once	CASSPDRLTDTQYF	TGTGCCAGCAGCCCCGACCGACTAACAGATACGCAGTATTTT
TRBV5-6	TRBD1	18	TRBJ2-6	once	CASSNPGTGFSGANVLTF	TGTGCCAGCAGTAACCCCGGGACAGGGTTCTCCGGGGCCAACGTCCTGACTTTC
TRBV9	.	13	TRBJ2-1	once	CASNPDSYNEQFF	TGTGCCAGCAACCCAGACTCCTACAATGAGCAGTTCTTC
TRBV7-3	TRBD1	15	TRBJ2-1	.	CASSSKGATYNEQFF	TGTGCCAGCAGCTCCAAGGGGGCGACCTACAATGAGCAGTTCTTC
TRBV7-8	.	13	TRBJ1-5	.	CASSLIDNQPQHF	TGTGCCAGCAGCTTAATAGATAATCAGCCCCAGCATTTT
TRBV19	TRBD1	13	TRBJ1-2	.	CASTPTGGYGYTF	TGTGCCAGTACCCCAACAGGGGGCTATGGCTACACCTTC
TRBV5-4	.	16	TRBJ2-7	.	CASSSGVTRISYEQYF	TGTGCCAGCAGCTCGGGTGTTACTAGGATATCCTACGAGCAGTACTTC
TRBV5-3	.	14	TRBJ1-2	.	CASSLDRRGIGYTF	TGTGCCAGCAGCTTAGATCGGCGGGGGATTGGCTACACCTTC
TRBV6-5	.	16	TRBJ2-7	.	CASSYSITGEPYEQYF	TGTGCCAGCAGTTACTCGATAACCGGGGAGCCCTACGAGCAGTACTTC
TRBV6-5	TRBD1	14	TRBJ2-3	.	CASSGQGALDTQYF	TGTGCCAGCAGTGGACAGGGGGCCCTGGATACGCAGTATTTT
TRBV5-8	.	14	TRBJ2-3	.	CASSLGRSTDTQYF	TGTGCCAGCAGCTTGGGCAGGAGCACAGATACGCAGTATTTT
TRBV27	.	12	TRBJ2-5	.	CATTDVGRTQYF	TGTGCCACCACAGACGTTGGGCGGACCCAGTACTTC
TRBV29-1	TRBD2	13	TRBJ2-3	.	CSLQRGSTDTQYF	TGCAGCTTACAGCGGGGTAGCACAGATACGCAGTATTTT
TRBV5-1	.	15	TRBJ1-1	.	CASSYGSGQNTEAFF	TGCGCCAGCAGCTATGGTTCGGGACAAAACACTGAAGCTTTCTTT
TRBV5-1	.	14	TRBJ2-1	.	CASSSGTPGDEQFF	TGCGCCAGCAGCTCCGGGACTCCCGGGGATGAGCAGTTCTTC